This paragraph covers one T cell receptor (beta chain) sequence. Clones were read by immunoSEQ multiplex PCR, and TCRdb kept only the in-frame ones, dropping some. Of some 1 million clones listed, around 75% are singletons. This sample stems from a study of shared clonotypes between healthy human individuals. The wider study: The donor pool was made up of a couple of women and three men aged 18 to 49.

V lost 2 bases to trimming and J lost 0 bases, with 10 bases between them. Per germline, CDR1 SGHTA and CDR2 FQGNSA. The CDR3 is made up of 15 amino acids. The rearrangement links TRBV7-2 to TRBJ1-1; D is uncertain. This clonotype originated in a man between 18 and 29 years old in good health. Source material: memory CD4+ T cells sorted from blood. Noted subset: CD45RA-negative fraction. CDR3 loop: CASSLSGGMNTEAFF. DNA of the CDR3: TGTGCCAGCAGCTTATCCGGCGGGATGAACACTGAAGCTTTCTTT.